These 32 T cell receptor beta chains share one sample of origin, sequenced in a study of technical replicates of blood from a handful of donors. Profiling relied on immunoSEQ multiplex PCR, and the TCRdb table lists in-frame clones only, not all of them. This table has fewer than 95,000 clones, about 94% appearing once. Sample: T cells isolated from PBMCs. The receptors were sampled from a human donor in good health.

This clone is a singleton in its sample. V gene TRBV4-1 combines with J gene TRBJ2-1, with 16 bases fitting TRBD2. CDR3 length: 17 amino acids. With V trimmed by 1 base and J by 7 bases, 4 bases remained unmatched. Germline loops: CDR1 MGHRA, CDR2 YSYEKL. For the CDR3, the DNA is TGCGCCAGCAGCCAAGCGGGACTAGCGGGAGGGACTAATGAGCAGTTCTTC. This gives the protein CASSQAGLAGGTNEQFF.

This rearrangement joins TRBV19 to TRBJ1-2; no firm D call. The germline V gene encodes CDR1 LNHDA and CDR2 SQIVND (reference sequence). Trimming stripped 4 bases from V and 6 bases from J, with 15 bases between. This CDR3 is built from 14 residues. The CDR3 DNA follows: TGTGCCAGTAGTAAGCGGTATATCGAACATGGCTACACCTTC. It translates to CASSKRYIEHGYTF.

The V gene is TRBV7-2, the J gene TRBJ2-7; 9 bases are a match to TRBD2. V shed 3 bases, J shed 4 bases, and the junction held 4 bases outside the gene matches. This CDR3 has 14 residues. Germline CDR1 reads SGHTA; CDR2 reads FQGNSA. Here the CDR3 DNA reads TGTGCCAGCAGCTTCGCGGGGGGGCCTTACGAGCAGTACTTC. It encodes CASSFAGGPYEQYF.

The chain employs TRBV14 and TRBJ1-1; a weak D match, TRBD1 (6 bases). The germline CDR1 and CDR2 sequences are SGHDN and FVKESK. V was pared by 4 bases and J by 4 bases, with 13 bases between. This CDR3 region has 14 residues. The CDR3 protein is CASSLLGAGTEAFF. The CDR3 DNA reads as TGTGCCAGCAGCCTCCTGGGGGCTGGCACTGAAGCTTTCTTT.

This chain joins TRBV29-1 and TRBJ2-3; D is possibly TRBD1 (5 bases). With 1 base removed from V and 12 bases from J, the gap between germline ends came to 5 bases. Per germline, CDR1 SQVTM and CDR2 ANQGSEA. This CDR3 has 9 amino acids. CDR3 nucleotides: TGCAGCGTTGAAGGGGGCCAGTATTTT. Residues: CSVEGGQYF.

The chain recombines TRBV6-6 with TRBJ1-2, with 8 bases lining up with TRBD1. J lost 8 bases, V lost 0 bases, and 5 bases had no gene match. Germline CDR1 MNHNY, CDR2 SVGAGI (reference sequence). The CDR3 totals 14 residues. The CDR3 loop reads CASSYSTGAGGYTF. CDR3 bases: TGTGCCAGCAGTTACTCGACAGGGGCTGGCGGCTACACCTTC.

J is TRBJ1-3 and V is TRBV7-7; D gene unclear. Germline V gene lookup returns CDR1 SSHAT and CDR2 FNYEAQ (reference sequence). The CDR3 length is 17 residues. V dropped 4 bases and J dropped 4 bases, with 20 bases sitting between them. This CDR3 reads CASSSLPPYSTGNTIYF. CDR3 sequence (DNA): TGTGCCAGCAGCTCTCTTCCCCCCTATTCCACCGGAAACACCATATATTTT.

The chain carries TRBV11-2 and TRBJ1-2, with TRBD1 as a possible D gene (6 bases). There are 14 residues in the CDR3. V was shortened by 6 bases and J by 1 base, with 12 bases between the two germline ends. In germline, CDR1 is SGHAT, CDR2 FQNNGV. The CDR3 bases are TGTGCCAGCAGACCCGTACAGGGTAACTATGGCTACACCTTC. It specifies CASRPVQGNYGYTF.

The chain links TRBV28 to TRBJ2-3, with a possible D match to TRBD2 (6 bases). The CDR3 runs to 15 residues. V gave up 7 bases and J gave up 0 bases, with 14 bases separating them. Germline CDR1 is MDHEN and CDR2 is SYDVKM. CDR3 bases: TGTGCCAGCAAGCCGGGCGGGACTAGCACAGATACGCAGTATTTT. It is translated as CASKPGGTSTDTQYF.

The chain links TRBV11-3 to TRBJ2-2; 12 nucleotides match TRBD1. CDR1 is SGHNT and CDR2 is YENEEA in the germline V gene. The V segment lost 7 bases and the J segment 7 bases; nucleotides outside the gene matches: 22. The CDR3 has 20 amino acids. The CDR3 nucleotides are TGTGCCAGCACACTTAGCCTCAAGGGGGGACAGGGGGCGCGGAACGGGGAGCTGTTTTTT. This gives the protein CASTLSLKGGQGARNGELFF.

This chain links TRBV18 with TRBJ1-5, with 9 bases identical to TRBD1. After removal of 4 bases from V and 7 bases from J, the junction contained 8 bases not matched to a gene. Per the germline V gene, CDR1 is KGHSH and CDR2 is LQKENI. This CDR3 region has 15 residues. The CDR3 DNA follows: TGTGCCAGCTCACTGGGACAGGGCGGCGGGCAGCCCCAGCATTTT. It specifies CASSLGQGGGQPQHF.

V usage is TRBV6-5 and J usage is TRBJ2-1, with TRBD2 identical over 15 bases. The junction had 6 bases not matched to a gene; V was cut back by 3 bases and J by 9 bases. CDR3 length: 16 residues. Germline V CDR1 and CDR2: MNHEY, SVGAGI. The CDR3, as DNA: TGTGCCAGCAGTTATTTTGGGACTAGCGGGAGGACTGAGCAGTTCTTC. Residues: CASSYFGTSGRTEQFF.

The V gene is TRBV7-2, the J gene TRBJ1-1; D gene uncertain. V was shortened by 2 bases and J by 3 bases, with 10 bases between the two germline ends. Germline V gene data show CDR1 as SGHTA and CDR2 as FQGNSA. This CDR3 is 14 amino acids long. In DNA form, the CDR3 reads TGTGCCAGCAGCTTAATCCCGTCGGACACTGAAGCTTTCTTT. Amino acid sequence: CASSLIPSDTEAFF.

Notes on this clone: One end of the junction is discordant with germline, which a read error may explain. The rearrangement links TRBV6-5 to TRBJ2-7; tentative D call: TRBD2 (6 bases). Germline CDR1 MNHEY, CDR2 SVGAGI. CDR3 size: 14 residues. CDR3 coding DNA: TGTGCCAGCAGTCCCTTATGGGACTCCTACGAGCAATACTTC. Its protein product is CASSPLWDSYEQYF.

To note about this clone: The junction departs from the called germline gene at one end, perhaps through a read error. The gene calls are TRBV11-2 and TRBJ2-5; tentatively, D is TRBD1 (6 bases). The CDR3 sequence is 14 residues long. Per germline, CDR1 SGHAT and CDR2 FQNNGV. CDR3 protein: CASRLEIGGETQYF. The CDR3 DNA is TGTGCCAGCAGGTTAGAAATAGGGGGAGAGACCCAGTACTTC.

The chain uses TRBV7-6 and TRBJ2-7; TRBD2 agrees at 7 bases. With V trimmed by 4 bases and J by 2 bases, 5 bases remained unmatched. The CDR3 has 14 amino acids. The germline CDR1 and CDR2 sequences are SGHVS and FNYEAQ. CDR3: CASSSGSGPYEQYF. The DNA of the CDR3 is TGTGCCAGCAGCTCGGGTAGCGGGCCCTACGAGCAGTACTTC.

The V gene is TRBV5-1, the J gene TRBJ1-1; D might be TRBD1 (6 bases). Trimming took 4 bases from V and 0 from J, leaving 16 bases between them. Germline loops: CDR1 SGHRS, CDR2 YFSETQ. This CDR3 spans 16 amino acids. The chain's CDR3 is CASSLRTVSLNTEAFF. In DNA form, the CDR3 reads TGCGCCAGCAGCCTACGGACAGTCTCCCTGAACACTGAAGCTTTCTTT.

The chain links TRBV4-1 to TRBJ2-7, with D maybe TRBD1 (5 bases). The CDR3 runs 15 residues. Germline V gene sequence: CDR1 MGHRA, CDR2 YSYEKL. V was cut by 5 bases and J by 3 bases, with 17 bases left in between. DNA of the CDR3: TGCGCCAGCAGCTATACAGGTAACCCGGGCTACGAGCAGTACTTC. This gives the protein CASSYTGNPGYEQYF.

This clone has a handful of counts. The chain has TRBV6-5 and TRBJ1-1; a possible D gene is TRBD1 (6 bases). The CDR3 has 15 amino acids. Germline CDR1 is MNHEY and CDR2 is SVGAGI. V was clipped by 6 bases and J by 3 bases, with 17 bases between them. The CDR3 region has the DNA TGTGCCAGCAGACACGGGACACAGCACTACACTGAAGCTTTCTTT. Amino acids: CASRHGTQHYTEAFF.

The rearrangement links TRBV9 to TRBJ2-7; D unresolved. V was shortened by 2 bases and J by 6 bases, with 12 bases between the two germline ends. The CDR3 spans 13 residues. The germline V gene has CDR1 SGDLS and CDR2 YYNGEE. This CDR3 reads CASSVVRQSEQYF. CDR3 coding DNA: TGTGCCAGCAGCGTTGTCAGGCAGTCCGAGCAGTACTTC.

This rearrangement joins TRBV5-1 to TRBJ2-5; TRBD2 agrees at 7 bases. Germline values: CDR1 SGHRS, CDR2 YFSETQ. The J segment lost 3 bases and the V segment lost 7 bases, leaving 3 bases of the junction unmatched. This CDR3 region has 12 residues. The CDR3 spells CASAAGKETQYF. CDR3 nucleotides: TGCGCCAGCGCAGCGGGGAAAGAGACCCAGTACTTC.

This sequence joins TRBV7-6 and TRBJ1-5, with 8 bases matching TRBD1. Germline V CDR1 and CDR2: SGHVS, FNYEAQ. This CDR3 has 18 amino acids. The V gene end was trimmed by 1 base and the J gene end by 1 base; junction bases not matched to a gene: 9. The CDR3 region is CASSLEAQGAGSNQPQHF. The DNA for the CDR3 is TGTGCCAGCAGCTTAGAGGCTCAGGGGGCGGGAAGCAATCAGCCCCAGCATTTT.

The chain joins TRBV9 to TRBJ2-1, with a tentative D call TRBD1 (6 bases). This CDR3 has 13 residues. Trimming cost V 4 bases and J 7 bases, with 12 bases left between them. CDR1 is SGDLS and CDR2 is YYNGEE in the germline V gene. The chain's CDR3 is CASSPEGVNEQFF. In nucleotides, the CDR3 is TGTGCCAGCAGCCCAGAGGGGGTTAATGAGCAGTTCTTC.

This clone appeared once. This rearrangement joins TRBV6-1 to TRBJ1-1, with D possibly being TRBD1 (6 bases). This CDR3 region has 12 residues. Germline values: CDR1 MNHNS, CDR2 SASEGT. V gave up 5 bases and J gave up 5 bases, with 9 bases separating them. The CDR3 loop is CASSSTGTEAFF. Written as DNA, the CDR3 is TGTGCCAGCAGTTCAACAGGGACTGAAGCTTTCTTT.

This chain joins TRBV21-1 and TRBJ1-2; the table assigns TRBD1, which was not confirmed against the DNA. TRBV21-1 is recorded as a pseudogene. The CDR3 is 18 amino acids. The CDR3 spells CASSKGDTGSQANYGYTF. Here the CDR3 DNA reads TGTGCCAGCAGCAAAGGGGACACAGGGTCCCAAGCTAACTATGGCTACACCTTC.

This sequence joins TRBV30 and TRBJ2-1; D is ambiguous. Per germline, CDR1 GTSNPN and CDR2 SVGIG (reference sequence). There are 14 residues in the CDR3. Trimming left V 4 bases short and J 6 bases short, with 16 bases between. CDR3 protein: CAWNSDLGPNEQFF. DNA for the CDR3: TGTGCCTGGAACTCCGACTTAGGCCCCAATGAGCAGTTCTTC. Full variable domain (remainder filled in from reference TRBV30 and TRBJ2-1): SQTIHQWPATLVQPVGSPLSLECTVEGTSNPNLYWYRQAAGRGLQLLFYSVGIGQISSEVPQNLSASRPQDRQFILSSKKLLLSDSGFYLCAWNSDLGPNEQFFGPGTRLTVL.

The chain employs TRBV6-1 and TRBJ1-5; 7 bases line up with TRBD1. V was clipped by 9 bases and J by 9 bases; unmatched bases: 5. Germline loops: CDR1 MNHNS, CDR2 SASEGT. This CDR3 spans 11 amino acids. The CDR3 DNA reads as TGTGCCAGTTCCCAGGGGGTGCCCCAGCATTTT. Residues: CASSQGVPQHF.

The chain links TRBV29-1 to TRBJ2-5; no clear D gene. The tail of the sequence fits TRBJ2-7 better, so the J call may be wrong. Germline values: CDR1 SQVTM, CDR2 ANQGSEA. The CDR3 totals 11 residues. CDR3 bases: TGCAGCGTTGTCAAATCCTACGAGCAGTACTTC. It codes for CSVVKSYEQYF.

Worth noting for this clone: At the DNA level, this CDR3 is encoded by other sequences in the same sample as well. The gene calls are TRBV30 and TRBJ1-1; D call uncertain. The CDR3 loop spans 11 amino acids. V was clipped by 3 bases and J by 0 bases, with 2 bases between them. Germline assignment: CDR1 GTSNPN and CDR2 SVGIG (reference sequence). The CDR3 DNA is TGTGCCTGGAGCGTGAACACTGAAGCTTTCTTT. It yields the protein CAWSVNTEAFF.

The J gene is TRBJ2-1, the V gene TRBV6-1, with TRBD2 identical over 13 bases. CDR1 and CDR2 from the germline V gene are MNHNS and SASEGT. Losses at the gene ends were 6 bases for V and 2 bases for J; bases not matched to a gene: 1. The CDR3 totals 15 residues. DNA for the CDR3: TGTGCCAGCAGCGGGACTAGCGGGGCCTACAATGAGCAGTTCTTC. As protein: CASSGTSGAYNEQFF.

This chain connects TRBV5-1 to TRBJ1-6; D is undetermined. The length of the CDR3 is 15 residues. Trimming took off 4 bases at V and 5 bases at J, with 13 bases between the two ends. The germline V gene has CDR1 SGHRS and CDR2 YFSETQ. The CDR3 here is CASSPREPDNSPLHF. The CDR3 DNA reads TGCGCCAGCAGCCCCCGGGAGCCGGATAATTCACCCCTCCACTTT. Full variable domain (outside the CDR3, taken from reference TRBV5-1 and TRBJ1-6): KAGVTQTPRYLIKTRGQQVTLSCSPISGHRSVSWYQQTPGQGLQFLFEYFSETQRNKGNFPGRFSGRQFSNSRSEMNVSTLELGDSALYLCASSPREPDNSPLHFGNGTRLTVT.

The gene calls are TRBV28 and TRBJ2-7; 9 bases fit TRBD2. V lost 8 bases, J lost 4 bases, and 12 bases stayed unmatched. This CDR3 contains 15 residues. CDR1 and CDR2 (germline): MDHEN, SYDVKM. The CDR3 coding sequence is TGTGCCAGCCTGTCCCCCGGGACTAGCAGATACGAGCAGTACTTC. Protein product: CASLSPGTSRYEQYF. Looking up the rest from reference TRBV28 and TRBJ2-7 gives the full variable domain: DVKVTQSSRYLVKRTGEKVFLECVQDMDHENMFWYRQDPGLGLRLIYFSYDVKMKEKGDIPEGYSVSREKKERFSLILESASTNQTSMYLCASLSPGTSRYEQYFGPGTRLTVT.